This entry lists 27 T cell receptor beta chains sequenced from one sample in a study of T cell responses to AZD1222 COVID-19 vaccine. Clones were sequenced by immunoSEQ multiplex PCR, and TCRdb holds only the in-frame ones, with some missing. This table holds over 95,000 clones, approximately 87% found once. This sample comprised peripheral blood, obtained on day 0 of AZD1222 vaccination. These receptors came from an adult in good health.

This clone occurred a few times. The V gene is TRBV10-3, the J gene TRBJ1-4; 9 positions agree with TRBD1. The V gene end was trimmed by 6 bases and the J gene end by 8 bases; junction bases not matched to a gene: 7. This CDR3 has 14 residues. Looked up from germline, CDR1 is ENHRY and CDR2 is SYGVKD. CDR3 in amino acids: CAIRGDRDGEKLFF. CDR3 DNA: TGTGCCATCAGGGGGGACAGGGACGGAGAAAAACTGTTTTTT.

This chain links TRBV7-9 with TRBJ1-4; 11 bases fit TRBD1. Germline trimming cut 5 bases from V and 8 bases from J; bases unmatched to any gene: 4. In germline, CDR1 is SEHNR, CDR2 FQNEAQ (reference sequence). There are 14 residues in the CDR3. The CDR3 loop is CASSRDRGGEKLFF. The DNA of the CDR3 is TGTGCCAGCAGCAGGGACAGGGGGGGAGAAAAACTGTTTTTT.

The chain carries TRBV5-1 and TRBJ1-4; D may be TRBD1 (5 bases). Looked up from germline, CDR1 is SGHRS and CDR2 is YFSETQ. V lost 4 bases and J lost 0, with 10 bases in between. The CDR3 has 15 amino acids. The DNA of the CDR3 is TGCGCCAGCAGCGTCGACAGAGCAACTAATGAAAAACTGTTTTTT. Translated, it gives CASSVDRATNEKLFF.

The chain is built from TRBV19 and TRBJ2-2; a weak D match, TRBD2 (5 bases). The V and J ends lost 4 bases and 3 bases respectively, with 9 bases between them. The CDR3 length is 14 residues. CDR1 and CDR2 (germline): LNHDA, SQIVND (reference sequence). The CDR3 reads CASSTGRDTGELFF. The CDR3 region has the DNA TGTGCCAGTAGTACGGGAAGAGACACCGGGGAGCTGTTTTTT.

This sequence joins TRBV7-6 and TRBJ1-1; D gene uncertain. The germline V gene has CDR1 SGHVS and CDR2 FNYEAQ. Trimming took 3 bases from V and 7 from J, leaving 6 bases between them. The CDR3 length is 11 residues. The CDR3 sequence: CASSFTSEAFF. The CDR3 DNA follows: TGTGCCAGCAGCTTCACCAGTGAAGCTTTCTTT.

This chain connects TRBV9 to TRBJ1-1, with D possibly matching TRBD1 (5 bases). The germline V and J ends were trimmed by 4 bases and 1 base, with 14 bases remaining between them. This CDR3 has 15 residues. Per germline, CDR1 SGDLS and CDR2 YYNGEE. The CDR3 here is CASSPFWGANTEAFF. CDR3 DNA sequence: TGTGCCAGCAGCCCCTTTTGGGGCGCGAACACTGAAGCTTTCTTT.

This chain uses TRBV4-3 with TRBJ1-2, with D possibly matching TRBD1 (6 bases). Germline V gene sequence: CDR1 LGHNA, CDR2 YSLEER. The CDR3 is made up of 15 amino acids. Trimming removed 1 base from V and 4 bases from J, with 13 bases in between. The CDR3 DNA follows: TGCGCCAGCAGCCAAGGCCAACAGGGTGGCTATGGCTACACCTTC. Protein sequence: CASSQGQQGGYGYTF.

Concerning this clone: Germline and junction disagree at one end, which may indicate a read error. The J gene is TRBJ2-7, the V gene TRBV7-7, with D possibly TRBD1 on 5 matching bases. Germline V gene data show CDR1 as SSHAT and CDR2 as FNYEAQ (reference sequence). This CDR3 contains 13 residues. The CDR3 spells CASSLGVTAEQYF. CDR3 coding DNA: TGTGCTAGCAGCTTAGGGGTTACGGCCGAGCAGTACTTC.

The chain is built from TRBV28 and TRBJ2-3; perhaps TRBD1 as D (6 bases). The V end lost 8 bases, the J end lost 2 bases, and 17 bases lay between the germline ends. This CDR3 has 15 amino acids. The V gene's germline CDR1 is MDHEN and CDR2 SYDVKM. The CDR3 coding sequence is TGTGCCAGCCACCCCCAAGGACAGTACACAGATACGCAGTATTTT. It translates to CASHPQGQYTDTQYF.

This clone occurred once. The V and J genes are TRBV6-1 and TRBJ1-4; D might be TRBD1 (5 bases). Trimming took 5 bases from V and 5 from J, leaving 15 bases between them. This CDR3 is 15 amino acids long. Germline V gene data show CDR1 as MNHNS and CDR2 as SASEGT. CDR3 region: CASSNRQIKNEKLFF. The CDR3 bases are TGTGCCAGCAGTAACCGACAGATAAAGAATGAAAAACTGTTTTTT.

The J gene is TRBJ2-5, the V gene TRBV19; TRBD1 aligns across 11 bases. The CDR3 runs 15 residues. Germline-derived CDR1 and CDR2 are LNHDA and SQIVND (reference sequence). The junction had 6 bases not matched to a gene; V was cut back by 5 bases and J by 4 bases. CDR3 nucleotide sequence: TGTGCCAGTAGTCCCCGGACAGGGGGCTTAGAGACCCAGTACTTC. Translated: CASSPRTGGLETQYF.

The chain couples TRBV6-2 or TRBV6-3 to TRBJ2-1; 10 bases are shared with TRBD2. The germline gives CDR1 MNHEY, CDR2 SVGEGT. This CDR3 contains 16 residues. V lost 2 bases, J lost 2 bases, and 3 bases stayed unmatched. In DNA, the CDR3 is TGTGCCAGCAGTTACCCGGGACTAGCGCCCTACAATGAGCAGTTCTTC. It translates to CASSYPGLAPYNEQFF.

The chain has TRBV6-5 and TRBJ1-1, with no clear D. Trimming cost V 11 bases and J 1 base, with 14 bases left between them. The germline gives CDR1 MNHEY, CDR2 SVGAGI. The CDR3 spans 13 residues. The CDR3 sequence: CAVRTDKNTEAFF. In DNA, the CDR3 is TGTGCCGTCCGTACAGATAAGAACACTGAAGCTTTCTTT.

The V gene is TRBV4-3, the J gene TRBJ2-7; maybe TRBD1 (6 bases). The CDR3 consists of 15 residues. Trimming removed 2 bases from V and 3 bases from J, with 14 bases in between. In germline, CDR1 is LGHNA, CDR2 YSLEER. The CDR3 reads CASSQQQGEVYEQYF. CDR3 in DNA: TGCGCCAGCAGCCAACAACAGGGTGAGGTCTACGAGCAGTACTTC.

In DNA, the CDR3 is TGTGCCAGCAGTCCCCACTCTGTTCGACAGGGCGGAAACACTGAAGCTTTCTTT. This codes for CASSPHSVRQGGNTEAFF. The gene calls are TRBV27 and TRBJ1-1; 7 positions match TRBD1. V was clipped by 5 bases and J by 2 bases; unmatched bases: 17. From germline, CDR1 is MNHEY and CDR2 SMNVEV (reference sequence). The CDR3 is 18 amino acids.

The chain combines TRBV14 with TRBJ2-1, with no clear D. Per germline, CDR1 SGHDN and CDR2 FVKESK. V lost 4 bases and J lost 9, with 7 bases in between. The CDR3 spans 11 residues. This CDR3 is CASSPGFEQFF. The CDR3 DNA reads as TGTGCCAGCAGCCCCGGATTTGAGCAGTTCTTC.

This clone was observed a single time. The chain has TRBV14 and TRBJ2-7, with 13 positions matching TRBD2. This CDR3 contains 17 residues. From germline, CDR1 is SGHDN and CDR2 FVKESK. Trimming removed 2 bases from V and 7 bases from J; junction bases left unmatched: 11. The CDR3 DNA reads TGTGCCAGCAGCCAAATCGCGGGACTAGCGGGGATGAGGGAGCAGTACTTC. Amino acids: CASSQIAGLAGMREQYF.

There are a few counts of this clone. CDR3 DNA sequence: TGTGCCAGCAGCTTAGATGCTAGTGGCACCGGGGAGCTGTTTTTT. Protein: CASSLDASGTGELFF. This chain joins TRBV7-3 and TRBJ2-2; D uncertain. The germline gives CDR1 SGHTA, CDR2 FQGTGA. V lost 2 bases and J lost 4, with 11 bases in between. The CDR3 runs 15 residues.

J is TRBJ1-5 and V is TRBV28; D remains ambiguous. Germline V gene data show CDR1 as MDHEN and CDR2 as SYDVKM. Between the trimmed V and J ends, which lost 3 bases and 10 bases, there was a span of 13 bases. The length of the CDR3 is 13 residues. The CDR3 region is CASSLPDLGPQHF. CDR3 nucleotide sequence: TGTGCCAGCAGTTTGCCCGACCTGGGCCCCCAGCATTTT. The full variable domain, completed using reference TRBV28 and TRBJ1-5, is DVKVTQSSRYLVKRTGEKVFLECVQDMDHENMFWYRQDPGLGLRLIYFSYDVKMKEKGDIPEGYSVSREKKERFSLILESASTNQTSMYLCASSLPDLGPQHFGDGTRLSIL.

This sequence joins TRBV30 and TRBJ2-1; tentatively, D is TRBD1 or TRBD2 (5 bases each). Trimming removed 3 bases from V and 5 bases from J, with 14 bases in between. The CDR3 covers 14 residues. Germline values: CDR1 GTSNPN, CDR2 SVGIG (reference sequence). CDR3 region: CAWSRDPPNNEQFF. The CDR3 coding sequence is TGTGCCTGGAGCCGGGACCCCCCCAACAATGAGCAGTTCTTC.

The CDR3 DNA sequence: TGTGCCAGCAGCTCCCGTGAGGCCGGGGAGCTGTTTTTT. Translating gives CASSSREAGELFF. The chain combines TRBV7-2 with TRBJ2-2, with D unclear. V lost 4 bases and J lost 6, with 9 bases in between. Germline values: CDR1 SGHTA, CDR2 FQGNSA. This CDR3 comprises 13 residues.

The rearrangement links TRBV10-3 to TRBJ1-2; 8 bases match TRBD1. V shed 2 bases and J 8 bases; nucleotides not matched to a gene: 13. The CDR3 totals 16 residues. Per the germline V gene, CDR1 is ENHRY and CDR2 is SYGVKD. The CDR3 DNA is TGTGCCATCAGTGAGGGTCGCCGGACAGGGATTTTCGGCTACACCTTC. The encoded protein is CAISEGRRTGIFGYTF.

The CDR3 spells CASSPNRDEKFF. CDR3 DNA sequence: TGTGCCAGCTCACCGAACCGGGACGAAAAGTTCTTC. V usage is TRBV18 and J usage is TRBJ2-1; tentatively, D is TRBD1 or TRBD2 (5 bases each). V lost 3 bases to trimming and J lost 14 bases, with 14 bases between them. Germline V gene sequence: CDR1 KGHSH, CDR2 LQKENI. The CDR3 is 12 residues long. Using reference TRBV18 and TRBJ2-1 for the parts outside the CDR3, the full variable domain is NAGVMQNPRHLVRRRGQEARLRCSPMKGHSHVYWYRQLPEEGLKFMVYLQKENIIDESGMPKERFSAEFPKEGPSILRIQQVVRGDSAAYFCASSPNRDEKFFGPGTRLTVL.

This chain links TRBV9 with TRBJ2-4, with 8 bases identical to TRBD1. Germline V gene sequence: CDR1 SGDLS, CDR2 YYNGEE. J was trimmed by 8 bases and V by 3 bases; bases with no gene match: 10. This CDR3 contains 15 residues. This chain's CDR3 is CASSALDRGWDIQYF. The CDR3 coding sequence is TGTGCCAGCAGCGCCCTTGACAGGGGATGGGACATTCAGTACTTC.

The rearrangement uses TRBV6-6 and TRBJ1-4, with a possible D match to TRBD1 (5 bases). CDR3 size: 14 residues. CDR1 is MNHNY and CDR2 is SVGAGI in the germline V gene (reference sequence). V was trimmed by 4 bases and J by 8 bases, leaving 14 bases between them. As DNA, the CDR3 is TGTGCCAGCAGTTTATCAGGGAAAGGGGAAAAACTGTTTTTT. Its translation: CASSLSGKGEKLFF.

The gene calls are TRBV2 and TRBJ1-1, with TRBD1 matching over 7 bases. Germline V gene lookup returns CDR1 SNHLY and CDR2 FYNNEI. The CDR3 consists of 14 residues. V lost 5 bases to trimming and J lost 1 base; unmatched junction nucleotides: 4. CDR3 in DNA: TGTGCCAGCAGTCTGACAGGGAGGAACACTGAAGCTTTCTTT. It specifies CASSLTGRNTEAFF.

This chain connects TRBV7-2 to TRBJ2-1; 10 nucleotides agree with TRBD2. V gave up 2 bases and J gave up 8 bases; unmatched junction bases: 9. CDR1 is SGHTA, CDR2 FQGNSA, per germline. This CDR3 has 16 amino acids. CDR3 protein: CASSLRLAGAVDEQFF. The CDR3, as DNA: TGTGCCAGCAGCTTAAGGCTAGCGGGAGCCGTAGATGAGCAGTTCTTC.